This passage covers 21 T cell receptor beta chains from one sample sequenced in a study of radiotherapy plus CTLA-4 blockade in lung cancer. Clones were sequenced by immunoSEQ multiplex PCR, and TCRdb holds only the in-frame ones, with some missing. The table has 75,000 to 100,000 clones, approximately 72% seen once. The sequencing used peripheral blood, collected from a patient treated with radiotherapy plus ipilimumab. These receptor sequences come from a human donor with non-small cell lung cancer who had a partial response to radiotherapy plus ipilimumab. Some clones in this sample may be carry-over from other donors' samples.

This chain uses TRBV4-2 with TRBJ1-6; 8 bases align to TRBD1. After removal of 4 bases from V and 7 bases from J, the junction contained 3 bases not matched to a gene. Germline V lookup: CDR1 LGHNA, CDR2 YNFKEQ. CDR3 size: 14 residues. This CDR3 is CASSLRQGNSPLHF. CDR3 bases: TGTGCCAGCAGCCTGCGACAGGGGAATTCACCCCTCCACTTT.

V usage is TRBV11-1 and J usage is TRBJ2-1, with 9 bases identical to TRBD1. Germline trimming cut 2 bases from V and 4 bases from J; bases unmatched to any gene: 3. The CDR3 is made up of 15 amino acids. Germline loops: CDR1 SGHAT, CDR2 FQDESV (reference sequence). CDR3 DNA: TGTGCCAGCAGCTTAAGTGACAGGGGGTACAATGAGCAGTTCTTC. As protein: CASSLSDRGYNEQFF.

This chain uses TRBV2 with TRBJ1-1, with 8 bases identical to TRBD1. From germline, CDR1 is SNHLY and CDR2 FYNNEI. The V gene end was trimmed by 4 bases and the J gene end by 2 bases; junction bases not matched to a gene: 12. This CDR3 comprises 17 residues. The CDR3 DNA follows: TGTGCCAGCAGTGGGGACAGGCTAGTCGTAAGAAACACTGAAGCTTTCTTT. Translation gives CASSGDRLVVRNTEAFF.

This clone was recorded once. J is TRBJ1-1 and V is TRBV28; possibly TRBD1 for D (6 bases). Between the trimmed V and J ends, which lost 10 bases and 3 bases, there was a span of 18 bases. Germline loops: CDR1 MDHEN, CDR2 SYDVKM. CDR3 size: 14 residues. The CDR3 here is CAIRTERPDTEAFF. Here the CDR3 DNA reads TGTGCCATCCGGACAGAACGCCCTGACACTGAAGCTTTCTTT. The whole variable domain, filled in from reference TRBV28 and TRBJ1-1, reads DVKVTQSSRYLVKRTGEKVFLECVQDMDHENMFWYRQDPGLGLRLIYFSYDVKMKEKGDIPEGYSVSREKKERFSLILESASTNQTSMYLCAIRTERPDTEAFFGQGTRLTVV.

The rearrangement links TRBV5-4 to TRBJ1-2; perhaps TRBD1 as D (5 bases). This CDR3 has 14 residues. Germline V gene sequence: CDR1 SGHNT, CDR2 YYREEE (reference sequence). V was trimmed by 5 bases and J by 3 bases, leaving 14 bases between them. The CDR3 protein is CASSSGLGDYGYTF. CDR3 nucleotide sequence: TGTGCCAGCAGTTCGGGACTCGGGGACTATGGCTACACCTTC. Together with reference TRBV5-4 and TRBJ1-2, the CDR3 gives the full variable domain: ETGVTQSPTHLIKTRGQQVTLRCSSQSGHNTVSWYQQALGQGPQFIFQYYREEENGRGNFPPRFSGLQFPNYSSELNVNALELDDSALYLCASSSGLGDYGYTFGSGTRLTVV.

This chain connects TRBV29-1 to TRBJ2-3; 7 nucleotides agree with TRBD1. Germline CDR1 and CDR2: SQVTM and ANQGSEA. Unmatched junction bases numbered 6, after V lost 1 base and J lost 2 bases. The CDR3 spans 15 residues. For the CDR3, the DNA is TGCAGCGTTGAAGCTACAGGGGCTCCCACAGATACGCAGTATTTT. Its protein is CSVEATGAPTDTQYF.

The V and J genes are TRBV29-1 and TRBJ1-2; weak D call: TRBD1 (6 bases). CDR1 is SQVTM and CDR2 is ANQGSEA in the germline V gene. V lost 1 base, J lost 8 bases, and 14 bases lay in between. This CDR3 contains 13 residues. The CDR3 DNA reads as TGCAGCGTTGAAGTTGTACAGGGTTCCGGCTACACCTTC. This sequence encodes CSVEVVQGSGYTF.

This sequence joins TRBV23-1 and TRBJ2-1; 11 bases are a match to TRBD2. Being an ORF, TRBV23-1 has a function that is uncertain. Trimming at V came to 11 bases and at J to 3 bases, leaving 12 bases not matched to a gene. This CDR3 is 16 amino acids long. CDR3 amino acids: CAGGQRLAGNYNEQFF. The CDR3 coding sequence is TGCGCCGGGGGTCAACGACTAGCGGGGAACTACAATGAGCAGTTCTTC.

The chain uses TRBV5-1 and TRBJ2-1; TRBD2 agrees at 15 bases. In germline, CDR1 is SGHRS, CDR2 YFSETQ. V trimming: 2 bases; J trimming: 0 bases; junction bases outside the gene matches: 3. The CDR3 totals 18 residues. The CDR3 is CASSFGLAGGGSYNEQFF. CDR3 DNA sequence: TGCGCCAGCAGCTTCGGACTAGCGGGAGGGGGCTCCTACAATGAGCAGTTCTTC.

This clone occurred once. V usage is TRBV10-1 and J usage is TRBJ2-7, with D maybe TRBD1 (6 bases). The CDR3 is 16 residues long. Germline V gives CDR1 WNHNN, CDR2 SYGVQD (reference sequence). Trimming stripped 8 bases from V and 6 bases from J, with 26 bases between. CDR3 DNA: TGCGCCAGCCAGTTTAAAGTCCGGGACACCACTACCGAGCAGTACTTC. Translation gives CASQFKVRDTTTEQYF.

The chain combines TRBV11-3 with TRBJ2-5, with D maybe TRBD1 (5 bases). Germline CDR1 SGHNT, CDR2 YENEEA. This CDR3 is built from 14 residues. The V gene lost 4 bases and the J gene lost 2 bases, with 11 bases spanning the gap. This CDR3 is CASSSVGAQETQYF. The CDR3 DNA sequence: TGTGCCAGCAGCTCAGTAGGGGCTCAAGAGACCCAGTACTTC.

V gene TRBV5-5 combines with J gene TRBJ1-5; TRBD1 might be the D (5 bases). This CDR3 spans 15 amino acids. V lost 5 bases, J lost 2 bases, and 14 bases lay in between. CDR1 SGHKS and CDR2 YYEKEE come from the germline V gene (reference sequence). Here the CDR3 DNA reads TGTGCCAGCAGTCTCTGGGGCCTGGGCAATCAGCCCCAGCATTTT. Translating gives CASSLWGLGNQPQHF. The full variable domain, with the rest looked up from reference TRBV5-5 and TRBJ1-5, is DAGVTQSPTHLIKTRGQQVTLRCSPISGHKSVSWYQQVLGQGPQFIFQYYEKEERGRGNFPDRFSARQFPNYSSELNVNALLLGDSALYLCASSLWGLGNQPQHFGDGTRLSIL.

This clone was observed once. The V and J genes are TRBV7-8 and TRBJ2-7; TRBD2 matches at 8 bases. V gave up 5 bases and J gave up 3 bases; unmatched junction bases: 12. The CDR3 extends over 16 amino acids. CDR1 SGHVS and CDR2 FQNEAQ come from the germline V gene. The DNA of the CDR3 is TGTGCCAGCAGCACCGGGACTAGAAAAGCCAACTACGAGCAGTACTTC. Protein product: CASSTGTRKANYEQYF.

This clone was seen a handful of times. The CDR3 region is CASSQEPTGGTDTQYF. The CDR3 coding sequence is TGCGCCAGCAGCCAAGAACCGACAGGGGGCACAGATACGCAGTATTTT. V is TRBV4-1 and J is TRBJ2-3; 8 bases map to TRBD1. CDR3 size: 16 residues. Germline CDR1 is MGHRA and CDR2 is YSYEKL. V dropped 0 bases and J dropped 1; count of bases not matched to a gene: 3.

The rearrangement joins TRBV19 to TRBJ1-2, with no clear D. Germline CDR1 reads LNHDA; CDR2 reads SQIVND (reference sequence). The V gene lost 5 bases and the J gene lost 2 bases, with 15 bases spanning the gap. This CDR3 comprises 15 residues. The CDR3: CASSSHEAVNYGYTF. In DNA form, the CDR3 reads TGTGCCAGTAGTTCCCACGAGGCAGTAAACTATGGCTACACCTTC.

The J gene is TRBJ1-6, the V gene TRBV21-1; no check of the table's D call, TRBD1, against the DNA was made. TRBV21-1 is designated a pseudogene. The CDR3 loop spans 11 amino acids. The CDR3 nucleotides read TGTGCCAGCCAGATGAATTCACCCCTCCACTTT. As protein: CASQMNSPLHF.

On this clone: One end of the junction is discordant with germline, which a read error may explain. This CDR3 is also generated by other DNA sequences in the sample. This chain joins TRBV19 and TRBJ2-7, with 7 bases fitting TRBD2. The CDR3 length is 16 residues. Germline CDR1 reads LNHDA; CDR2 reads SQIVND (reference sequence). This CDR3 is CASSIGRAGVLSEQYF. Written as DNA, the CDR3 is TGTGCCAGCAGTATAGGGAGGGCTGGTGTCCTTTCGGAGCAGTACTTC.

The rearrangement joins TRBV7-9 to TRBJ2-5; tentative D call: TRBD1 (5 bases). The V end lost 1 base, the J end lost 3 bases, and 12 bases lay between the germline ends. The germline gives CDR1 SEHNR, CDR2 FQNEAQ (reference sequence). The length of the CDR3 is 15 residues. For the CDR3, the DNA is TGTGCCAGCAGCTTAGAAGCCGGCAGGGAAGAGACCCAGTACTTC. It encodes CASSLEAGREETQYF.

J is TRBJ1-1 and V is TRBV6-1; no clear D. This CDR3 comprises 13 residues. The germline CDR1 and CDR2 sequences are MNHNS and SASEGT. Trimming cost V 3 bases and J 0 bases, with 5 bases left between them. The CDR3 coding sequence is TGTGCCAGCAGTGATGGCCTGAACACTGAAGCTTTCTTT. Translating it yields CASSDGLNTEAFF.

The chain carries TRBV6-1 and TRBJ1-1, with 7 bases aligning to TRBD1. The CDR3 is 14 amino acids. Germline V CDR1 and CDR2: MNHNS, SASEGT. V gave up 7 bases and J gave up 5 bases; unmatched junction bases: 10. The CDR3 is CASMFAGGRTEAFF. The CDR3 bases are TGTGCCAGCATGTTCGCAGGGGGTCGAACTGAAGCTTTCTTT.

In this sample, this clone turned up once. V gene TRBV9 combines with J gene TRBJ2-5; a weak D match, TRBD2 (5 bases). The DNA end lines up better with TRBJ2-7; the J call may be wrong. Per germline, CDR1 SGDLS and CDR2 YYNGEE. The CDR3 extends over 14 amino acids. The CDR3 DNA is TGTGCCAGCAGCGTAGCCGGTTCAGGAGGCGAGCAGTACTTC. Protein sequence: CASSVAGSGGEQYF.